The present T cell receptor beta chain was sequenced within a study of cytomegalovirus exposure and HLA in healthy donors. Amplification used 60 Vbeta primers and 13 Jbeta primers. TCRdb's table, derived via immunoSEQ multiplex PCR, lists solely in-frame clones and lacks some. The sample has about 200,000 clones, around 81% seen once. This sequence was found in a man aged 25-40 years in good health and CMV-seronegative. Sample: PBMCs.

CDR3 sequence (DNA): TGTGCCACCGGACAGGGGAACACTGAAGCTTTCTTT. Its translation is CATGQGNTEAFF. The V gene is TRBV10-3, the J gene TRBJ1-1; 8 bases map to TRBD1. The CDR3 extends over 12 amino acids. The V gene end was trimmed by 10 bases and the J gene end by 1 base; junction bases not matched to a gene: 2. Germline-derived CDR1 and CDR2 are ENHRY and SYGVKD.